A single sample is the source of the 25 T cell receptor beta chains below, sequenced in a study of neurological immune-mediated disorders. One entry per CDR3 protein, called by TCRdb with MiXCR from the 5' RACE reads. The sample includes more than 50,000 distinct CDR3 sequences, roughly 3.9% of them seen just once. Material for sequencing was PBMCs. Receptors originate from a young man with multiple sclerosis.

In its sample, this clonotype was seen many times. The chain uses TRBV12-3 or TRBV12-4 and TRBJ1-6, with 7 bases lining up with TRBD1. V trimming: 3 bases; J trimming: 6 bases; junction bases outside the gene matches: 8. The CDR3 contains 16 residues. As DNA, the CDR3 is TGTGCCAGCAGTTTTGAGGGGGCCATATTTAATTCACCCCTCCACTTT. Translated, it gives CASSFEGAIFNSPLHF.

This clonotype was seen at least ten times. V gene TRBV5-1 combines with J gene TRBJ2-7; 7 positions match TRBD1. CDR1 is SGHRS and CDR2 is YFSETQ in the germline V gene. The CDR3 loop spans 13 amino acids. Trimming cost V 4 bases and J 5 bases; bases outside gene matches: 6. The CDR3 region has the DNA TGCGCCAGCAGCAGAGGGGGCTCGAACGAGCAGTACTTC. It encodes CASSRGGSNEQYF.

This clonotype has only a few counts. Because it lacks the conserved phenylalanine or tryptophan at the end, this CDR3 is likely a read error. The chain uses TRBV6-5 and TRBJ1-2; 9 bases agree with TRBD1. J lost 8 bases, V lost 6 bases, and 10 bases had no gene match. Germline-derived CDR1 and CDR2 are MNHEY and SVGAGI. The CDR3 covers 14 residues. CDR3 in amino acids: CASSGKQGAGGYTC. DNA for the CDR3: TGTGCCAGCAGCGGGAAACAGGGGGCGGGGGGCTACACCTGC.

This clonotype was seen at least ten times. V gene TRBV6-5 combines with J gene TRBJ2-7, with a weak D call TRBD2 (5 bases). Germline CDR1 MNHEY, CDR2 SVGAGI. The CDR3 consists of 13 residues. V was clipped by 0 bases and J by 3 bases, with 6 bases between them. CDR3 DNA: TGTGCCAGCAGTTACTCCGGGAACTACGAGCAGTACTTC. Protein sequence: CASSYSGNYEQYF.

This clonotype was picked up many times. The chain combines TRBV29-1 with TRBJ1-2, with D unresolved. Germline lookup yields CDR1 SQVTM and CDR2 ANQGSEA. The CDR3 runs to 11 residues. V was trimmed by 6 bases and J by 2 bases, leaving 7 bases between them. The CDR3 protein is CSVRFNYGYTF. The CDR3 coding sequence is TGCAGCGTACGATTCAACTATGGCTACACCTTC.

This clonotype was seen a few times. The chain employs TRBV11-3 and TRBJ2-5, with D possibly being TRBD1 (7 bases). CDR3 length: 13 amino acids. CDR1 SGHNT and CDR2 YENEEA come from the germline V gene. V lost 6 bases and J 3 bases, leaving 11 bases between the germline ends. The CDR3 here is CASSDREEETQYF. In nucleotides, the CDR3 is TGTGCCAGCAGTGACAGGGAGGAAGAGACCCAGTACTTC.

This clonotype was counted ten times or more. The rearrangement links TRBV7-9 to TRBJ2-1; D remains ambiguous. CDR1 is SEHNR and CDR2 is FQNEAQ in the germline V gene (reference sequence). Trimming removed 6 bases at V and 8 bases at J, with 11 bases between. The CDR3 extends over 12 amino acids. The CDR3 region has the DNA TGTGCCAGCAGGGACCTACGGGATGAGCAGTTCTTC. As protein: CASRDLRDEQFF.

This clonotype came up many times. This rearrangement joins TRBV12-3 or TRBV12-4 to TRBJ1-5; possible D gene TRBD1, 6 bases. This CDR3 has 19 residues. Trimming took 3 bases from V and 0 from J, leaving 21 bases between them. CDR3: CASSLRTAFLGVSNQPQHF. The CDR3 DNA sequence: TGTGCCAGCAGTTTGAGGACAGCCTTCCTTGGGGTTAGCAATCAGCCCCAGCATTTT.

There are many counts of this clonotype. J is TRBJ2-5 and V is TRBV5-1, with D perhaps matching TRBD1 or TRBD2 (5 bases each). In germline, CDR1 is SGHRS, CDR2 YFSETQ. Trimming pared 3 bases from V and 4 bases from J, leaving 16 bases between. The CDR3 totals 15 residues. The CDR3, as DNA: TGCGCCAGCAGCTCGTCTAACGGGGCAGTAGAGACCCAGTACTTC. It encodes CASSSSNGAVETQYF.

In this sample, this clonotype turned up many times. V and J are TRBV3-1 and TRBJ2-2; D is possibly TRBD1 or TRBD2 (6 bases each). The V end was cut by 3 bases, the J end by 3 bases, with 8 bases between. CDR1 and CDR2 from the germline V gene are LGHDT and YNNKEL (reference sequence). CDR3 size: 14 residues. The CDR3 DNA reads TGTGCCAGCAGCCAGGGGGGCGACACCGGGGAGCTGTTTTTT. Amino acid sequence: CASSQGGDTGELFF.

There are many counts of this clonotype. The chain combines TRBV6-5 with TRBJ2-5, with D hard to call. The CDR3 spans 14 residues. Germline CDR1 MNHEY, CDR2 SVGAGI. Trimming stripped 6 bases from V and 4 bases from J, with 15 bases between. The CDR3 DNA sequence: TGTGCCAGCAGCCCCGTCATAGGGCGAGAGACCCAGTACTTC. Translated, it gives CASSPVIGRETQYF.

The sample holds many counts of this clonotype. V and J are TRBV5-1 and TRBJ2-1; D is ambiguous. CDR3 size: 11 residues. V lost 0 bases, J lost 13 bases, and 8 bases lay in between. Germline V gene sequence: CDR1 SGHRS, CDR2 YFSETQ. CDR3 loop: CASSLEGLQFF. CDR3 bases: TGCGCCAGCAGCTTGGAGGGTCTACAGTTCTTC.

The table lists this clonotype with many counts. The chain combines TRBV7-9 with TRBJ2-5; perhaps TRBD1 as D (6 bases). Germline CDR1 reads SEHNR; CDR2 reads FQNEAQ (reference sequence). CDR3 length: 15 residues. The V end was cut by 3 bases, the J end by 1 base, with 12 bases between. This CDR3 is CASSFWGPRQETQYF. The DNA for the CDR3 is TGTGCCAGCAGCTTTTGGGGGCCCCGCCAAGAGACCCAGTACTTC.

This clonotype came up many times. The chain uses TRBV5-1 and TRBJ1-1; 7 nucleotides align to TRBD1. Germline CDR1 is SGHRS and CDR2 is YFSETQ. Trimming at V came to 4 bases and at J to 3 bases, leaving 9 bases not matched to a gene. The CDR3 length is 15 residues. The CDR3 spells CASSPRGGTYTEAFF. The CDR3 nucleotides are TGCGCCAGCAGCCCCAGGGGGGGAACGTACACTGAAGCTTTCTTT.

This clonotype was picked up many times. This chain links TRBV27 with TRBJ2-3, with D uncertain. CDR1 and CDR2 from the germline V gene are MNHEY and SMNVEV (reference sequence). The CDR3 has 13 residues. The V gene lost 3 bases and the J gene lost 1 base, with 5 bases spanning the gap. CDR3 DNA: TGTGCCAGCAGTTTTTGGGGCACAGATACGCAGTATTTT. It translates to CASSFWGTDTQYF.

In this sample, this clonotype turned up many times. This chain joins TRBV12-3 or TRBV12-4 and TRBJ2-7; D gene uncertain. V lost 3 bases to trimming and J lost 2 bases, with 5 bases between them. The CDR3 extends over 12 amino acids. The CDR3 protein is CASSFKTYEQYF. The CDR3 DNA sequence: TGTGCCAGCAGTTTCAAGACCTACGAGCAGTACTTC.

This clonotype was seen ten or more times. V is TRBV3-1 and J is TRBJ2-3, with D maybe TRBD1 (6 bases). With 5 bases removed from V and 4 bases from J, the gap between germline ends came to 10 bases. CDR1 and CDR2 from the germline V gene are LGHDT and YNNKEL (reference sequence). The CDR3 is 13 amino acids. The CDR3 reads CASSIQGPDTQYF. The CDR3 DNA reads as TGTGCCAGCAGCATACAGGGTCCAGATACGCAGTATTTT.

At least ten counts were recorded for this clonotype. This rearrangement joins TRBV18 to TRBJ1-2; D is unresolved. CDR3 length: 14 amino acids. Germline assignment: CDR1 KGHSH and CDR2 LQKENI. Trimming removed 3 bases from V and 2 bases from J, with 10 bases in between. CDR3 DNA sequence: TGTGCCAGCTCACCCGAGACCGGGAACTATGGCTACACCTTC. Encoded protein: CASSPETGNYGYTF.

This clonotype was detected many times. The chain carries TRBV5-1 and TRBJ2-7; 9 bases fit TRBD1. CDR3 size: 13 residues. After removal of 4 bases from V and 5 bases from J, the junction contained 4 bases not matched to a gene. Germline V gene sequence: CDR1 SGHRS, CDR2 YFSETQ. CDR3 in amino acids: CASSRTGGDEQYF. CDR3 sequence (DNA): TGCGCCAGCAGCAGAACAGGGGGCGACGAGCAGTACTTC. Using reference TRBV5-1 and TRBJ2-7 for the parts outside the CDR3, the full variable domain is KAGVTQTPRYLIKTRGQQVTLSCSPISGHRSVSWYQQTPGQGLQFLFEYFSETQRNKGNFPGRFSGRQFSNSRSEMNVSTLELGDSALYLCASSRTGGDEQYFGPGTRLTVT.

This clonotype has at least ten counts. V and J are TRBV24-1 and TRBJ2-2; the D gene is possibly TRBD1 (6 bases). CDR1 is KGHDR, CDR2 SFDVKD, per germline. The CDR3 is made up of 15 amino acids. Trimming removed 3 bases at V and 7 bases at J, with 14 bases between. The CDR3 spells CATSDKTGTGGELFF. Written as DNA, the CDR3 is TGTGCCACCAGTGATAAAACAGGGACCGGCGGGGAGCTGTTTTTT.

This clonotype was counted ten times or more. The chain has TRBV19 and TRBJ2-1; TRBD2 is a possible D gene (5 bases). The CDR3 covers 16 residues. V was cut by 2 bases and J by 0 bases, with 11 bases left in between. The germline V gene encodes CDR1 LNHDA and CDR2 SQIVND (reference sequence). The DNA of the CDR3 is TGTGCCAGTAGTATACCGACTACGCCCTCCTACAATGAGCAGTTCTTC. Residues: CASSIPTTPSYNEQFF.

The chain combines TRBV10-3 with TRBJ2-2; 9 bases fit TRBD2. The CDR3 has 16 amino acids. The V and J ends lost 6 bases and 4 bases, in that order; junction bases with no gene match: 9. Germline CDR1 ENHRY, CDR2 SYGVKD. The CDR3 reads CAIRSVAGATTGELFF. CDR3 coding DNA: TGTGCCATCAGATCCGTAGCGGGGGCAACCACCGGGGAGCTGTTTTTT.

This clonotype was observed at least ten times. V gene TRBV7-2 combines with J gene TRBJ2-7; 11 bases map to TRBD2. V lost 2 bases to trimming and J lost 6 bases; unmatched junction nucleotides: 9. The germline gives CDR1 SGHTA, CDR2 FQGNSA. The CDR3 loop spans 16 amino acids. CDR3 sequence reads: CASSLLVAGGPGEQYF. The CDR3 bases are TGTGCCAGCAGCTTACTGGTAGCGGGGGGGCCGGGCGAGCAGTACTTC.

Ten or more counts support this clonotype. The chain has TRBV20-1 and TRBJ2-3; D uncertain. Germline CDR1 and CDR2: DFQATT and SNEGSKA (reference sequence). The germline V and J ends were trimmed by 1 base and 1 base, with 9 bases remaining between them. The CDR3 extends over 14 amino acids. This CDR3 is CSARGAGRTDTQYF. CDR3 bases: TGCAGTGCTAGAGGTGCCGGGCGCACAGATACGCAGTATTTT.

The chain is built from TRBV6-5 and TRBJ2-1; D not resolved. Germline CDR1 is MNHEY and CDR2 is SVGAGI. The CDR3 length is 16 residues. Deletions cut 6 bases from V and 1 base from J, with 16 bases between. The CDR3 loop reads CASSPRKQRSYNEQFF. CDR3 sequence (DNA): TGTGCCAGCAGCCCTAGGAAGCAGAGATCCTACAATGAGCAGTTCTTC.